This passage covers 27 T cell receptor beta chains from one sample sequenced in a study of cytomegalovirus exposure and HLA in healthy donors. 13 Jbeta primers and 60 Vbeta primers were used for the PCR. Produced via immunoSEQ multiplex PCR; TCRdb's table is partial and in-frame only. The sample lists approximately 150,000 clones, roughly 79% occurring once. Input material: PBMCs. Source of these receptors: a woman aged 55 to 70 in good health and CMV-seropositive.

This rearrangement joins TRBV2 to TRBJ2-7; D is undetermined. The length of the CDR3 is 15 residues. Trimming stripped 7 bases from V and 2 bases from J, with 18 bases between. Germline V CDR1 and CDR2: SNHLY, FYNNEI. CDR3 protein: CASKRTEQTPYEQYF. DNA for the CDR3: TGTGCCAGCAAGCGAACGGAACAAACCCCCTACGAGCAGTACTTC. Variable domain in full (rest from reference TRBV2 and TRBJ2-7): EPEVTQTPSHQVTQMGQEVILRCVPISNHLYFYWYRQILGQKVEFLVSFYNNEISEKSEIFDDQFSVERPDGSNFTLKIRSTKLEDSAMYFCASKRTEQTPYEQYFGPGTRLTVT.

The chain combines TRBV19 with TRBJ2-2; TRBD1 agrees at 10 bases. The J segment lost 6 bases and the V segment lost 11 bases, leaving 9 bases of the junction unmatched. Germline lookup yields CDR1 LNHDA and CDR2 SQIVND (reference sequence). This CDR3 comprises 14 residues. The CDR3 loop is CAAGGQGSSGELFF. CDR3 DNA: TGTGCCGCGGGGGGACAGGGGTCCTCCGGGGAGCTGTTTTTT.

The chain recombines TRBV18 with TRBJ1-1; perhaps TRBD1 as D (6 bases). The germline V and J ends were trimmed by 6 bases and 11 bases, with 19 bases remaining between them. Germline values: CDR1 KGHSH, CDR2 LQKENI. CDR3 length: 13 residues. CDR3 amino acids: CASSREGGRTAFF. CDR3 nucleotide sequence: TGTGCCAGCTCCCGCGAAGGGGGTAGGACGGCTTTCTTT.

In this sample, this clone turned up once. The genes are TRBV30 and TRBJ1-1; TRBD1 aligns across 10 bases. From germline, CDR1 is GTSNPN and CDR2 SVGIG (reference sequence). The V gene end was trimmed by 3 bases and the J gene end by 0 bases; junction bases not matched to a gene: 4. The CDR3 runs to 15 residues. CDR3 in amino acids: CAWRGTGALNTEAFF. CDR3 coding DNA: TGTGCCTGGAGAGGGACAGGGGCTTTGAACACTGAAGCTTTCTTT.

This chain links TRBV7-9 with TRBJ1-2; unclear D gene. Germline CDR1 and CDR2: SEHNR and FQNEAQ (reference sequence). This CDR3 region has 14 residues. With 0 bases removed from V and 0 bases from J, the gap between germline ends came to 5 bases. CDR3 protein: CASSLAGTNYGYTF. CDR3 sequence (DNA): TGTGCCAGCAGCTTAGCTGGCACTAACTATGGCTACACCTTC. The variable domain in full, completed from reference TRBV7-9 and TRBJ1-2, reads DTGVSQNPRHKITKRGQNVTFRCDPISEHNRLYWYRQTLGQGPEFLTYFQNEAQLEKSRLLSDRFSAERPKGSFSTLEIQRTEQGDSAMYLCASSLAGTNYGYTFGSGTRLTVV.

J is TRBJ1-2 and V is TRBV18, with a possible D match to TRBD1 (6 bases). V lost 6 bases and J 8 bases, leaving 16 bases between the germline ends. The CDR3 consists of 13 residues. Per the germline V gene, CDR1 is KGHSH and CDR2 is LQKENI. The CDR3 is CASSIGPGEGYTF. DNA for the CDR3: TGTGCCAGCTCGATAGGACCAGGGGAGGGCTACACCTTC.

This chain links TRBV5-4 with TRBJ2-1; D call uncertain. The CDR3 totals 15 residues. Deletions cut 0 bases from V and 0 bases from J, with 7 bases between. The germline V gene encodes CDR1 SGHNT and CDR2 YYREEE (reference sequence). CDR3 region: CASSLGVSSYNEQFF. The CDR3 region has the DNA TGTGCCAGCAGCTTGGGCGTGAGCTCCTACAATGAGCAGTTCTTC.

This rearrangement joins TRBV6-6 to TRBJ1-4; the D gene is possibly TRBD1 (5 bases). Germline assignment: CDR1 MNHNY and CDR2 SVGAGI (reference sequence). The CDR3 loop spans 16 amino acids. Trimming shortened V by 6 bases and J by 8 bases, and 22 bases separated the two germline ends. The CDR3 DNA is TGTGCCAGCAGCCTGAACCCGGGGGGTTTGCAGGAAAAACTGTTTTTT. This translates into CASSLNPGGLQEKLFF.

The gene calls are TRBV4-2 and TRBJ2-6; 9 bases are a match to TRBD1. Germline V gene lookup returns CDR1 LGHNA and CDR2 YNFKEQ. The CDR3 is made up of 19 amino acids. The V and J ends lost 1 base and 1 base, in that order; junction bases with no gene match: 8. Here the CDR3 DNA reads TGTGCCAGCAGCCAAGTTGTGTACAGGGGGCTGTCTGGGGCCAACGTCCTGACTTTC. The encoded protein is CASSQVVYRGLSGANVLTF.

The gene calls are TRBV6-1 and TRBJ2-7, with a tentative D call TRBD2 (5 bases). CDR1 MNHNS and CDR2 SASEGT come from the germline V gene. Trimming stripped 6 bases from V and 3 bases from J, with 6 bases between. This CDR3 spans 11 amino acids. DNA of the CDR3: TGTGCCAGCAGGGCGGGCTACGAGCAGTACTTC. It is translated as CASRAGYEQYF.

V is TRBV7-3 and J is TRBJ2-6, with D possibly being TRBD1 (7 bases). CDR3 length: 15 residues. V lost 3 bases to trimming and J lost 4 bases, with 10 bases between them. CDR1 and CDR2 from the germline V gene are SGHTA and FQGTGA. CDR3 in amino acids: CASSFRGAGANVLTF. CDR3 bases: TGTGCCAGCAGCTTCAGGGGGGCCGGGGCCAACGTCCTGACTTTC.

The chain is built from TRBV28 and TRBJ2-5; no definite D call. The DNA end favors TRBJ2-7, so the J call may be wrong. The CDR3 spans 13 residues. CDR1 and CDR2 (germline): MDHEN, SYDVKM. The CDR3 bases are TGTGCCAGCAGTCCGACTGGTTCCTACGAGCAGTACTTC. Amino acids: CASSPTGSYEQYF.

This chain uses TRBV7-9 with TRBJ2-1; D ambiguous. The germline V gene encodes CDR1 SEHNR and CDR2 FQNEAQ (reference sequence). The germline V and J ends were trimmed by 5 bases and 8 bases, with 13 bases remaining between them. The CDR3 runs to 13 residues. CDR3 sequence (DNA): TGTGCCAGCAGCCCCGACATTTACGATGAGCAGTTCTTC. It specifies CASSPDIYDEQFF.

V gene TRBV28 combines with J gene TRBJ1-1; no clear D gene. The CDR3 is 13 residues long. V lost 4 bases to trimming and J lost 0 bases, with 6 bases between them. Germline-derived CDR1 and CDR2 are MDHEN and SYDVKM. CDR3 nucleotide sequence: TGTGCCAGCAGTTCCCAGTTGAACACTGAAGCTTTCTTT. Encoded protein: CASSSQLNTEAFF.

A word on this clone: The junction departs from germline at one end; a sequencing error may be responsible. The chain employs TRBV14 and TRBJ2-7; D perhaps matches TRBD2 (6 bases). Germline V lookup: CDR1 SGHDN, CDR2 FVKESK. This CDR3 has 13 residues. CDR3 DNA sequence: TGTGCCAGCAGCCAAGGCGGGGAGTGGGAGCGGTACTTC. The encoded protein is CASSQGGEWERYF.

V gene TRBV27 combines with J gene TRBJ1-1, with TRBD1 as a possible D gene (6 bases). Germline CDR1 reads MNHEY; CDR2 reads SMNVEV (reference sequence). The CDR3 is 14 residues long. Trimming shortened V by 5 bases and J by 5 bases, and 15 bases separated the two germline ends. In DNA form, the CDR3 reads TGTGCCAGCAGTGCCCGCGGGGGCGAGACTGAAGCTTTCTTT. This sequence encodes CASSARGGETEAFF.

The genes are TRBV6-5 and TRBJ1-6, with a possible D match to TRBD1 (6 bases). V was pared by 6 bases and J by 5 bases, with 11 bases between. Germline loops: CDR1 MNHEY, CDR2 SVGAGI. The CDR3 totals 14 residues. The CDR3 DNA reads as TGTGCCAGCAGGAACCGACAGGATAATTCACCCCTCCACTTT. Translating it yields CASRNRQDNSPLHF.

The chain uses TRBV30 and TRBJ1-1; D is undetermined. The V and J ends lost 4 bases and 2 bases respectively, with 5 bases between them. This CDR3 is 11 amino acids long. Germline loops: CDR1 GTSNPN, CDR2 SVGIG (reference sequence). The CDR3 here is CAWTFNTEAFF. CDR3 nucleotides: TGTGCCTGGACCTTCAACACTGAAGCTTTCTTT.

The chain carries TRBV5-4 and TRBJ1-1; 9 nucleotides line up with TRBD1. Germline V CDR1 and CDR2: SGHNT, YYREEE (reference sequence). J lost 5 bases, V lost 4 bases, and 6 bases had no gene match. CDR3 length equals 14 residues. The CDR3 protein is CASSRDRVVTEAFF. The CDR3 DNA reads as TGTGCCAGCAGCCGGGACAGGGTGGTGACTGAAGCTTTCTTT.

The CDR3 nucleotides are TGCGCCAGCAGCCAGGACAGGGTCAGGGCCTACGAGCAGTACTTC. It codes for CASSQDRVRAYEQYF. The chain is built from TRBV4-1 and TRBJ2-5; 8 bases are shared with TRBD1. The end of the DNA aligns better with TRBJ2-7, so the J call may be wrong. Germline V gives CDR1 MGHRA, CDR2 YSYEKL. This CDR3 spans 15 amino acids.

A word on this clone: Different DNA sequences within this sample yield the same CDR3. The chain carries TRBV10-3 and TRBJ2-7; a possible D gene is TRBD1 (5 bases). Germline CDR1 is ENHRY and CDR2 is SYGVKD. CDR3 size: 13 residues. Trimming removed 2 bases from V and 4 bases from J, with 9 bases in between. Written as DNA, the CDR3 is TGTGCCATCAGTGAGACAGGCCCGTACGAGCAGTACTTC. It specifies CAISETGPYEQYF.

A word on this clone: A read error may produce the germline difference seen at one junction end. The chain carries TRBV7-7 and TRBJ2-1; maybe TRBD1 (5 bases). The CDR3 totals 15 residues. Germline V gives CDR1 SSHAT, CDR2 FNYEAQ (reference sequence). The CDR3 reads CASSLDRSSYNEQFF. The CDR3 DNA is TGTGCTAGCAGCTTAGACAGAAGCTCCTACAATGAGCAGTTCTTC.

V and J are TRBV7-9 and TRBJ2-3, with 13 bases identical to TRBD2. Per the germline V gene, CDR1 is SEHNR and CDR2 is FQNEAQ (reference sequence). V gave up 1 base and J gave up 7 bases; unmatched junction bases: 8. The CDR3 runs to 17 residues. CDR3 region: CASSLGGLAGAQNTQYF. The CDR3 coding sequence is TGTGCCAGCAGCTTAGGCGGACTAGCGGGAGCCCAGAATACGCAGTATTTT.

This clone was recorded a few times. The rearrangement links TRBV11-2 to TRBJ2-2; D might be TRBD2 (5 bases). V lost 2 bases and J 4 bases, leaving 8 bases between the germline ends. The CDR3 is 14 residues long. From germline, CDR1 is SGHAT and CDR2 FQNNGV. CDR3: CASSLIGSTGELFF. Written as DNA, the CDR3 is TGTGCCAGCAGCTTAATTGGGAGCACCGGGGAGCTGTTTTTT.

The rearrangement uses TRBV6-6 and TRBJ2-2, with D uncertain. The CDR3 totals 15 residues. The V gene lost 0 bases and the J gene lost 6 bases, with 11 bases spanning the gap. The germline gives CDR1 MNHNY, CDR2 SVGAGI (reference sequence). The CDR3 spells CASSYSQNLAGELFF. CDR3 DNA: TGTGCCAGCAGTTACTCTCAAAATTTAGCCGGGGAGCTGTTTTTT.

The V gene is TRBV30, the J gene TRBJ1-1; D perhaps matches TRBD1 (6 bases). V was clipped by 4 bases and J by 6 bases, with 21 bases between them. The germline V gene encodes CDR1 GTSNPN and CDR2 SVGIG (reference sequence). The CDR3 has 15 amino acids. CDR3 amino acids: CAWTPTRGGVSEAFF. Here the CDR3 DNA reads TGTGCCTGGACTCCGACGAGGGGGGGGGTCTCTGAAGCTTTCTTT.

The V gene is TRBV28, the J gene TRBJ2-5, with a tentative D call TRBD1 (5 bases). V was cut by 8 bases and J by 4 bases, with 11 bases left in between. This CDR3 comprises 12 residues. Germline-derived CDR1 and CDR2 are MDHEN and SYDVKM. This chain's CDR3 is CASGTGLETQYF. As DNA, the CDR3 is TGTGCCAGCGGAACAGGTTTAGAGACCCAGTACTTC.